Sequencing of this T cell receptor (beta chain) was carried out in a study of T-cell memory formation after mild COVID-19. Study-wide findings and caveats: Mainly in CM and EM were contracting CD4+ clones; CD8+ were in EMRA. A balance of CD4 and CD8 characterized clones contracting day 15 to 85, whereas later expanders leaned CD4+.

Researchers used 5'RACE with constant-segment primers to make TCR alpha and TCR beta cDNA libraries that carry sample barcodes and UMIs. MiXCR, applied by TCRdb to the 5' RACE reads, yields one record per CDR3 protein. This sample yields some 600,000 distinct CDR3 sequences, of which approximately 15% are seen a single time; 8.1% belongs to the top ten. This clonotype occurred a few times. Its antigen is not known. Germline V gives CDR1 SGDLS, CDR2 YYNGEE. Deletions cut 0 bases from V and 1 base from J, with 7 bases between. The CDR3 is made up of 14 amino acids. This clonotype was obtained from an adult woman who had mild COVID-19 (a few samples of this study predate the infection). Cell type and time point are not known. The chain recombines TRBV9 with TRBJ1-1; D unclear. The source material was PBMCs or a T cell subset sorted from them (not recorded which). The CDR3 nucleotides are TGTGCCAGCAGCGTAGGCCCAGGGAACACTGAAGCTTTCTTT. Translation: CASSVGPGNTEAFF.